Listed here is a single TCR beta chain. The data belong to a study of blood T cell repertoires in COVID-19. Study overall: The analysed material was cDNA or gDNA that came from T cells, B-cell-depleted T cells, or PBMCs.

Enrollees, roughly 18 to 89 years old, lived in 24 US areas. Participants were placed into cohorts based on the clinical history they reported. Per the original methods: Scientists estimated how many nucleated cells there were by amplifying reference gene primers. Sequencing used immunoSEQ multiplex PCR; TCRdb keeps in-frame clones, though not all of them. V, J and clone size are those of that table, while D and trimming were read from the DNA. Of hundreds of thousands of clones listed, roughly 90% are singletons. Germline V CDR1 and CDR2: SGHNT, YYREEE (reference sequence). The V segment lost 4 bases and the J segment 15 bases; nucleotides outside the gene matches: 7. The CDR3 spans 14 residues.

The clonotype originates from a woman between 25 and 40 years old who had recovered from COVID-19. The sample taken for sequencing was PBMCs or T cells enriched from blood (not recorded which). The chain has TRBV5-4 and TRBJ2-6; 13 nucleotides align to TRBD2. The CDR3 DNA follows: TGTGCCAGCAGCCCTCTTCGGACTAGCGGGGGCCTGACTTTC. It translates to CASSPLRTSGGLTF.